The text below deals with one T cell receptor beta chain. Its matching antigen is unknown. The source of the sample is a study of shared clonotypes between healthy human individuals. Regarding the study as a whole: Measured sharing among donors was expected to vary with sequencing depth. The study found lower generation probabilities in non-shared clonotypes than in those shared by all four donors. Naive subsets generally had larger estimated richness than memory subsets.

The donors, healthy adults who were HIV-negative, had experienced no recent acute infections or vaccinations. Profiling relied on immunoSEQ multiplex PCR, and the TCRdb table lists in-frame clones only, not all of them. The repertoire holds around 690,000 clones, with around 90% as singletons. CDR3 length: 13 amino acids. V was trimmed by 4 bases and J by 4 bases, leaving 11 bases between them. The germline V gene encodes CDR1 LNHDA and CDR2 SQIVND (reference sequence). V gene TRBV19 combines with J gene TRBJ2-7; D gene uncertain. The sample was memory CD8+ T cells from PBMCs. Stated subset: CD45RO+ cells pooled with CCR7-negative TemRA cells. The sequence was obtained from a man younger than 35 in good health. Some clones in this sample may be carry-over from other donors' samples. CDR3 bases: TGTGCCAGTAGTAGTCTAGAGCAGTACGAGCAGTACTTC. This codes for CASSSLEQYEQYF.